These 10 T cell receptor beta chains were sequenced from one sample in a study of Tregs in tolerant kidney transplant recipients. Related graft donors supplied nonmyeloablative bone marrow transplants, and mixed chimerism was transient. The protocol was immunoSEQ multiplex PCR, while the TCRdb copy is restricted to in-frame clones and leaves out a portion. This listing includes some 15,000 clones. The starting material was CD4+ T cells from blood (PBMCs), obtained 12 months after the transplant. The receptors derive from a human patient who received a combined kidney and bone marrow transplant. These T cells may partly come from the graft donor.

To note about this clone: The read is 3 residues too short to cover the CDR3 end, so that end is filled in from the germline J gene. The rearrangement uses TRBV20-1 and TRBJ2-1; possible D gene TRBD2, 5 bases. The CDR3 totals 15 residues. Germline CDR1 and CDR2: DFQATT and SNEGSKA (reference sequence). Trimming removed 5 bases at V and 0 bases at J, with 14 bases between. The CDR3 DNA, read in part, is TGCAGTGCTCTTACGGACTTGAGCTCCTACAATGAG. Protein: CSALTDLSSYNE. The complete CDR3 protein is CSALTDLSSYNEQFF.

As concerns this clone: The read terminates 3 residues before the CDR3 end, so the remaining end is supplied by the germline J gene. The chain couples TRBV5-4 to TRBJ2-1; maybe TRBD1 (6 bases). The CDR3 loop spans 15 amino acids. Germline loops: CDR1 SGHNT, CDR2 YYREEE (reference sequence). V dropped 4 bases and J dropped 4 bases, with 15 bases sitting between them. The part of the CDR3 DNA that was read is TGTGCCAGCAGCGGCGACAGGCTAATTTACAATGAG. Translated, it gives CASSGDRLIYNE. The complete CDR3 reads CASSGDRLIYNEQFF.

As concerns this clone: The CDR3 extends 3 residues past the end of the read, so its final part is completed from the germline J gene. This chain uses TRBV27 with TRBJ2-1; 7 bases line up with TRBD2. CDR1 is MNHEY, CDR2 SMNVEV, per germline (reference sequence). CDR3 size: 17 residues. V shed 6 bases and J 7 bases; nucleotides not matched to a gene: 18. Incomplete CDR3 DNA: TGTGCCAGCAGACCAATCGGGGGGAAAGCGGGAACAAATGAG. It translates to CASRPIGGKAGTNE. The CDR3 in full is CASRPIGGKAGTNEQFF.

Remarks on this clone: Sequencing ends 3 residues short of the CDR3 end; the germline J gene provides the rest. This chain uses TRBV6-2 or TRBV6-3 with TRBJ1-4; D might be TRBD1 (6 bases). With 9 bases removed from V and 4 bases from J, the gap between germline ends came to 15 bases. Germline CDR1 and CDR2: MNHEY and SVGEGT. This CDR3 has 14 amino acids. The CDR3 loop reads CARVPDRNNEKLFF. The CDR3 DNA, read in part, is TGTGCCAGGGTCCCAGACAGGAATAATGAAAAA.

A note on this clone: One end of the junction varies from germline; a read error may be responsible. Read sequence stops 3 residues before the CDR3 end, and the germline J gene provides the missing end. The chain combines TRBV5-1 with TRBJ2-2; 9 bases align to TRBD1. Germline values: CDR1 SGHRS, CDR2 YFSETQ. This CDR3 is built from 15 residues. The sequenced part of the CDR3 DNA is TGCGCCAGCAGGTTGGGCACAGGGGGCTCCGGGGAG. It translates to CASRLGTGGSGE. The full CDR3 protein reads CASRLGTGGSGELFF.

The sequenced part of the CDR3 DNA is TGCAGTGCTCCCCTTAGGACAGGGCAG. Translating it yields CSAPLRTGQ. The whole CDR3 protein is CSAPLRTGQAFF. The V call is TRBV20-1, the J call TRBJ1-1, with 8 bases aligning to TRBD1. The CDR3 extends 3 residues past the end of the read, so its final part is completed from the germline J gene. Germline loops: CDR1 DFQATT, CDR2 SNEGSKA (reference sequence). The CDR3 has 12 residues.

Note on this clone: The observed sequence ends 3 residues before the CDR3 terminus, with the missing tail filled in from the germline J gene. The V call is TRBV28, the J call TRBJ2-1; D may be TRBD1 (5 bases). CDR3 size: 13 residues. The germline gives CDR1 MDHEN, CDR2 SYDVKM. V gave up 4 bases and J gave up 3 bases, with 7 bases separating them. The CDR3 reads CASSSGYYNEQFF. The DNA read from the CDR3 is TGTGCCAGCAGTTCAGGGTACTACAATGAG.

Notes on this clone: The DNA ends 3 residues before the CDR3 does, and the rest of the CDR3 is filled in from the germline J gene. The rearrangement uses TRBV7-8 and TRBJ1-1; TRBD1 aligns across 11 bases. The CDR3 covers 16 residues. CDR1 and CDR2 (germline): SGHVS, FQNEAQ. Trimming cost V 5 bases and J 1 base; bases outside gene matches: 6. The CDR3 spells CASSPTGTGGNTEAFF. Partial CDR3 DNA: TGTGCCAGCAGCCCAACCGGGACAGGGGGGAACACTGAA.

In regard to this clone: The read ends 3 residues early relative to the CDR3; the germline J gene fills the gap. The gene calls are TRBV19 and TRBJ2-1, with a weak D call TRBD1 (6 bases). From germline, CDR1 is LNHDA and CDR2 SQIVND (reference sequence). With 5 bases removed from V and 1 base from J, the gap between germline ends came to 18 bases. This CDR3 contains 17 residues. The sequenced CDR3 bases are TGTGCCAGTAGTCTCGACACGGACAGCTATTCCTACAATGAG. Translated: CASSLDTDSYSYNE. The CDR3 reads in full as CASSLDTDSYSYNEQFF.

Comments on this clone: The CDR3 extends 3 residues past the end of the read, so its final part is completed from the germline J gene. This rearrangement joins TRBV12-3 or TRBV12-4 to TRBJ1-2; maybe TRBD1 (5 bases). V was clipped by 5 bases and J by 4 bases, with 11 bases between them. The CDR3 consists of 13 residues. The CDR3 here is CASSGRQFYGYTF. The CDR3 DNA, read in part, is TGTGCCAGCAGTGGTCGACAGTTCTATGGC.